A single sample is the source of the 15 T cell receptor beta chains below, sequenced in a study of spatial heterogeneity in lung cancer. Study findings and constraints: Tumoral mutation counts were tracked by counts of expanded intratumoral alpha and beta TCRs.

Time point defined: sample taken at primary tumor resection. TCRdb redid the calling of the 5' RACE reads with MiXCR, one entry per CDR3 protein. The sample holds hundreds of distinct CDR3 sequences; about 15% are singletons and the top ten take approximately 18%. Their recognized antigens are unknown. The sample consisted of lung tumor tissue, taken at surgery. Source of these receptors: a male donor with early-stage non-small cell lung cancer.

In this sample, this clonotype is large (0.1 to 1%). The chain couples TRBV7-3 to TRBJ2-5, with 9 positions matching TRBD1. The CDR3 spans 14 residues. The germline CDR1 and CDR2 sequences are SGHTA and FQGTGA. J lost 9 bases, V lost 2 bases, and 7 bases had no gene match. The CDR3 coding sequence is TGTGCCAGCAGCTTAGGGGGACAGGGCTATCCCCAGTACTTC. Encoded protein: CASSLGGQGYPQYF.

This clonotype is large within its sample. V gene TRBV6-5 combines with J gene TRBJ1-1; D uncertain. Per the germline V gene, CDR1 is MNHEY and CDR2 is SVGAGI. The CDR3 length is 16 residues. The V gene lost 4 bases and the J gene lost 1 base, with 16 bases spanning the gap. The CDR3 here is CASSLIWVSGNTEAFF. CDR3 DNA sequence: TGTGCCAGCAGTTTGATTTGGGTTTCCGGGAACACTGAAGCTTTCTTT.

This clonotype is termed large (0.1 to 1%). The CDR3 region has the DNA TGTGCCATCAGCAAGGACAGGACCGAGGGGGCCCTCCACTTT. It encodes CAISKDRTEGALHF. The gene calls are TRBV10-3 and TRBJ1-6, with TRBD1 identical over 7 bases. Unmatched junction bases numbered 13, after V lost 6 bases and J lost 14 bases. The CDR3 is made up of 14 amino acids. CDR1 and CDR2 from the germline V gene are ENHRY and SYGVKD.

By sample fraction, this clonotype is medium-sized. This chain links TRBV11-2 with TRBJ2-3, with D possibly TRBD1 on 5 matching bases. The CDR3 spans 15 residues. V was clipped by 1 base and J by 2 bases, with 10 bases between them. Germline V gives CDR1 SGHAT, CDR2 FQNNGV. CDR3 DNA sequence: TGTGCCAGCAGCTTAGCCCCACAGGTCACAGATACGCAGTATTTT. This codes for CASSLAPQVTDTQYF.

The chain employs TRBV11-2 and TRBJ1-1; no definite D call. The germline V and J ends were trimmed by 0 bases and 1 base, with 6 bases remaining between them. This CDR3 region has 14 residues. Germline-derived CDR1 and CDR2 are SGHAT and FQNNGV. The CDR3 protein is CASSLERQNTEAFF. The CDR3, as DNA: TGTGCCAGCAGCTTAGAGAGACAGAACACTGAAGCTTTCTTT.

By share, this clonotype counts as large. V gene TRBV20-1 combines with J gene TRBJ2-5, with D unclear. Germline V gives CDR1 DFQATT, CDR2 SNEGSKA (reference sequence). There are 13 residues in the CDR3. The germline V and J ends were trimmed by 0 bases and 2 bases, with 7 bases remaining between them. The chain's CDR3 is CSARDGKQETQYF. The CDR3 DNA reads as TGCAGTGCTAGAGATGGAAAGCAAGAGACCCAGTACTTC.

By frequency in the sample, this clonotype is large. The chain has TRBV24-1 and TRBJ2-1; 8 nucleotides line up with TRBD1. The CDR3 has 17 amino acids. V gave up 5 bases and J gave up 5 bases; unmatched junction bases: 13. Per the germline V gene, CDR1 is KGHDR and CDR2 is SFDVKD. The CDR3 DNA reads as TGTGCCACCAGTGTGGGCCCCCAGGGGGCAATCCACAATGAGCAGTTCTTC. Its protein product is CATSVGPQGAIHNEQFF.

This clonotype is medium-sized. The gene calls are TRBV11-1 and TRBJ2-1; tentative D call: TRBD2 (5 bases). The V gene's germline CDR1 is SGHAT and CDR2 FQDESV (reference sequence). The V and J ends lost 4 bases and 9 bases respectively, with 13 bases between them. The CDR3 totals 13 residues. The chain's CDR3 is CASSYRLSGEQFF. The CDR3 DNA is TGTGCCAGCAGCTACCGACTCAGCGGTGAGCAGTTCTTC.

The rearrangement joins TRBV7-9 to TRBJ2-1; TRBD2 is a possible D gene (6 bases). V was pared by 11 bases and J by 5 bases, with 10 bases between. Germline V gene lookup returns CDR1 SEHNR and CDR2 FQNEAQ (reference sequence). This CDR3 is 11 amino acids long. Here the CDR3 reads CAARENNEQFF. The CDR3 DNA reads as TGTGCCGCCCGGGAGAACAATGAGCAGTTCTTC.

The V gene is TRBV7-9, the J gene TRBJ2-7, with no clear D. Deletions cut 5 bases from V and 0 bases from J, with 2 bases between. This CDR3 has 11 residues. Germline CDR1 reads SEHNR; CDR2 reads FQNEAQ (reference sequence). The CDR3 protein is CASSPSYEQYF. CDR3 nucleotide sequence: TGTGCCAGCAGCCCCTCCTACGAGCAGTACTTC.

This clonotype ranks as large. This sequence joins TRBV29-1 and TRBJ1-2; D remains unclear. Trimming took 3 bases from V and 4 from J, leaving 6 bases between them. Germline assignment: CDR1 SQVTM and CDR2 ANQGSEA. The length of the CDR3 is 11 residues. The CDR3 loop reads CSVDRSYGYTF. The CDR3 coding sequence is TGCAGCGTTGATAGGAGCTATGGCTACACCTTC.

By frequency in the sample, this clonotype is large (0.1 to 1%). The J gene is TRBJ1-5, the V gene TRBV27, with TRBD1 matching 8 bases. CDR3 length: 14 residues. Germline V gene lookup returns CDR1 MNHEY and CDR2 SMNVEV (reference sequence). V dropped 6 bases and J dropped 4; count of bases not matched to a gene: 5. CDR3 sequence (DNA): TGTGCCAGCAGGCAAGACAGGGGAAATCAGCCCCAGCATTTT. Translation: CASRQDRGNQPQHF.

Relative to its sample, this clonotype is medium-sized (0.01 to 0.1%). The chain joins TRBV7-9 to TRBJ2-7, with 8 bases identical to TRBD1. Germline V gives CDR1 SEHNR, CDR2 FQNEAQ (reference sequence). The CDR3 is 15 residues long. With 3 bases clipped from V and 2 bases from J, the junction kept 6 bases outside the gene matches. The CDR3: CASSFTGGETYEQYF. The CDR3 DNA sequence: TGTGCCAGCAGCTTCACAGGGGGTGAGACCTACGAGCAGTACTTC.

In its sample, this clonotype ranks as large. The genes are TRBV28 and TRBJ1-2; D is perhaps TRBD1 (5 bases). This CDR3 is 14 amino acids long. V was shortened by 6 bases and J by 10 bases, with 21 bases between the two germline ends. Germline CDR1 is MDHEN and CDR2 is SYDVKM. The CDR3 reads CASRVHGAERDYTF. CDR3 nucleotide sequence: TGTGCCAGCAGGGTCCACGGGGCAGAACGGGACTACACCTTC.

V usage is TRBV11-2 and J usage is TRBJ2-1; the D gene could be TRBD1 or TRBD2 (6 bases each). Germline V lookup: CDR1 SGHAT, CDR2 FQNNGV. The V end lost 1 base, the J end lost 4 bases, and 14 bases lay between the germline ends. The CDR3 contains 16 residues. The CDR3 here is CASSLGLGGLYNEQFF. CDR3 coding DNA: TGTGCCAGCAGCTTAGGTTTGGGGGGCTTATACAATGAGCAGTTCTTC.